The 26 T cell receptor beta chains given below trace back to one sample, sequenced in a study of T cell repertoires in cytomegalovirus infection. TCRdb processed the reads anew with MiXCR; each CDR3 protein has one entry. The sample holds about 700,000 distinct CDR3 sequences, roughly a third seen once. No antigen is known for these receptors. The material was cultured PBMCs, obtained from culture after CMV antigen stimulation. Every receptor here comes from a human donor in good health (CMV status not recorded). Some clones in this sample may be carry-over from other donors' samples.

This chain joins TRBV19 and TRBJ2-2; D is uncertain. In germline, CDR1 is LNHDA, CDR2 SQIVND (reference sequence). Between the trimmed V and J ends, which lost 0 bases and 3 bases, there was a span of 5 bases. The CDR3 totals 14 residues. As DNA, the CDR3 is TGTGCCAGTAGTATAGAGGAAGACACCGGGGAGCTGTTTTTT. Its protein product is CASSIEEDTGELFF.

This clonotype has only one observation. The genes are TRBV30 and TRBJ2-5; tentative D call: TRBD2 (5 bases). The V gene lost 0 bases and the J gene lost 2 bases, with 7 bases spanning the gap. Germline CDR1 GTSNPN, CDR2 SVGIG (reference sequence). CDR3 length: 13 amino acids. The CDR3, as DNA: TGTGCCTGGAGTGTACTAGGACAAGAGACCCAGTACTTC. Its translation: CAWSVLGQETQYF.

This sequence joins TRBV6-8 and TRBJ2-7, with TRBD2 matching 11 bases. CDR3 length: 15 amino acids. The junction had 7 bases not matched to a gene; V was cut back by 5 bases and J by 4 bases. CDR1 and CDR2 (germline): MNHGY, SAAAGT. The CDR3 DNA is TGTGCCAGCAGTGACCCGGGACTAGCGGTTTACGAGCAGTACTTC. Its protein product is CASSDPGLAVYEQYF.

V usage is TRBV7-6 and J usage is TRBJ2-3; TRBD2 might be the D (6 bases). The CDR3 runs to 15 residues. V lost 0 bases, J lost 4 bases, and 11 bases lay in between. Germline-derived CDR1 and CDR2 are SGHVS and FNYEAQ. The CDR3, as DNA: TGTGCCAGCAGCTTAGCCGGAGGGCAGCCAGATACGCAGTATTTT. Amino acids: CASSLAGGQPDTQYF. Full variable domain (missing parts from reference TRBV7-6 and TRBJ2-3): GAGVSQSPRYKVTKRGQDVALRCDPISGHVSLYWYRQALGQGPEFLTYFNYEAQQDKSGLPNDRFSAERPEGSISTLTIQRTEQRDSAMYRCASSLAGGQPDTQYFGPGTRLTVL.

This clonotype was seen at least ten times. The rearrangement uses TRBV19 and TRBJ1-5; D remains unclear. Trimming shortened V by 6 bases and J by 5 bases, and 14 bases separated the two germline ends. The CDR3 runs 14 residues. Germline lookup yields CDR1 LNHDA and CDR2 SQIVND (reference sequence). CDR3 coding DNA: TGTGCCAGTAGCCTCGCCCAGCCTCATCAGCCCCAGCATTTT. The encoded protein is CASSLAQPHQPQHF.

The chain recombines TRBV12-3 or TRBV12-4 with TRBJ2-7; D uncertain. V lost 3 bases, J lost 5 bases, and 8 bases lay in between. CDR3 size: 12 residues. This chain's CDR3 is CASSFYPDEQYF. The CDR3 DNA reads as TGTGCCAGCAGTTTTTATCCAGACGAGCAGTACTTC.

This clonotype was detected a few times. The V and J genes are TRBV10-3 and TRBJ2-7, with 10 bases lining up with TRBD1. V shed 10 bases, J shed 5 bases, and the junction held 11 bases outside the gene matches. Germline CDR1 is ENHRY and CDR2 is SYGVKD. This CDR3 has 14 amino acids. Here the CDR3 reads CATRTGGLLDEQYF. Written as DNA, the CDR3 is TGTGCCACCAGGACAGGGGGGTTACTCGACGAGCAGTACTTC.

This chain joins TRBV2 and TRBJ2-2; 11 bases are a match to TRBD2. The germline V gene encodes CDR1 SNHLY and CDR2 FYNNEI. This CDR3 is 18 amino acids long. J lost 0 bases, V lost 5 bases, and 8 bases had no gene match. The CDR3 sequence is CASSPSGGIWANTGELFF. The CDR3 DNA sequence: TGTGCCAGCAGTCCTAGCGGGGGGATCTGGGCGAACACCGGGGAGCTGTTTTTT.

Details on this clonotype: One junction end disagrees with the germline gene, perhaps due to a read error. The CDR3 DNA is TGCAGCGGGGGTATAGAGGCCCAGTACTTC. Translating gives CSGGIEAQYF. The chain joins TRBV29-1 to TRBJ2-5; D not resolved. The CDR3 loop spans 10 amino acids. Germline V gives CDR1 SQVTM, CDR2 ANQGSEA.

This clonotype was observed a handful of times. The genes are TRBV7-6 and TRBJ1-1; a weak D match, TRBD1 (5 bases). Between the trimmed V and J ends, which lost 2 bases and 5 bases, there was a span of 24 bases. Germline lookup yields CDR1 SGHVS and CDR2 FNYEAQ. CDR3 length: 18 amino acids. DNA of the CDR3: TGTGCCAGCAGCTTACTCTTCGACCAGGGAGGATCGTGGACTGAAGCTTTCTTT. Translation gives CASSLLFDQGGSWTEAFF.

The J gene is TRBJ2-7, the V gene TRBV28; possible D gene TRBD2, 6 bases. Trimming shortened V by 5 bases and J by 3 bases, and 17 bases separated the two germline ends. The V gene's germline CDR1 is MDHEN and CDR2 SYDVKM. The CDR3 contains 15 residues. CDR3 in amino acids: CASSNPGGGDYEQYF. The CDR3 DNA is TGTGCCAGCAGTAATCCCGGGGGAGGCGACTACGAGCAGTACTTC.

V and J are TRBV9 and TRBJ1-3; D may be TRBD1 (5 bases). With 0 bases removed from V and 0 bases from J, the gap between germline ends came to 10 bases. The germline gives CDR1 SGDLS, CDR2 YYNGEE. The CDR3 sequence is 16 residues long. CDR3 sequence: CASSVDPGGSGNTIYF. CDR3 nucleotides: TGTGCCAGCAGCGTAGACCCGGGGGGCTCTGGAAACACCATATATTTT.

J is TRBJ2-3 and V is TRBV7-6; TRBD2 aligns across 7 bases. The CDR3 runs to 15 residues. Trimming took 4 bases from V and 2 from J; bases not matched to a gene: 6. The germline gives CDR1 SGHVS, CDR2 FNYEAQ. The CDR3 nucleotides read TGTGCCAGCAGCTCACGAGCGGGACCCACAGATACGCAGTATTTT. It specifies CASSSRAGPTDTQYF.

The rearrangement joins TRBV15 to TRBJ2-4, with TRBD1 matching over 8 bases. Trimming removed 3 bases from V and 7 bases from J; junction bases left unmatched: 11. The CDR3 is 16 residues long. The germline V gene has CDR1 LNHNV and CDR2 YYDKDF (reference sequence). The CDR3 loop reads CATSRGKTGEFNIQYF. The CDR3 nucleotides are TGTGCCACCAGCAGGGGAAAGACAGGGGAATTTAACATTCAGTACTTC. Variable domain in full (rest from reference TRBV15 and TRBJ2-4): DAMVIQNPRYQVTQFGKPVTLSCSQTLNHNVMYWYQQKSSQAPKLLFHYYDKDFNNEADTPDNFQSRRPNTSFCFLDIRSPGLGDTAMYLCATSRGKTGEFNIQYFGAGTRLSVL.

This clonotype was detected a few times. J is TRBJ1-2 and V is TRBV7-2; D not resolved. CDR1 is SGHTA and CDR2 is FQGNSA in the germline V gene. The CDR3 loop spans 14 amino acids. The V and J ends lost 0 bases and 2 bases respectively, with 7 bases between them. The DNA of the CDR3 is TGTGCCAGCAGCTTAGCTGGCAGAAACTATGGCTACACCTTC. Amino acids: CASSLAGRNYGYTF. The whole variable domain, remainder taken from reference TRBV7-2 and TRBJ1-2, is GAGVSQSPSNKVTEKGKDVELRCDPISGHTALYWYRQSLGQGLEFLIYFQGNSAPDKSGLPSDRFSAERTGGSVSTLTIQRTQQEDSAVYLCASSLAGRNYGYTFGSGTRLTVV.

The V call is TRBV7-2, the J call TRBJ2-2; TRBD2 matches 10 bases. With 1 base clipped from V and 7 bases from J, the junction kept 6 bases outside the gene matches. The CDR3 is 16 amino acids. The germline V gene has CDR1 SGHTA and CDR2 FQGNSA. CDR3 in amino acids: CASSLVLAGRVGELFF. The CDR3 nucleotides are TGTGCCAGCAGCTTAGTACTAGCGGGAAGGGTCGGGGAGCTGTTTTTT.

This clonotype was detected only a few times. The chain has TRBV4-1 and TRBJ2-1, with 12 bases that match TRBD1. The V gene end was trimmed by 6 bases and the J gene end by 9 bases; junction bases not matched to a gene: 9. This CDR3 contains 15 residues. CDR1 is MGHRA and CDR2 is YSYEKL in the germline V gene. CDR3 coding DNA: TGCGCCAGCAGTCGCCCCCGGGACAGGGGGCCTGAGCAGTTCTTC. It yields the protein CASSRPRDRGPEQFF.

The chain links TRBV27 to TRBJ2-7; TRBD1 agrees at 7 bases. Per germline, CDR1 MNHEY and CDR2 SMNVEV (reference sequence). This CDR3 has 14 residues. V lost 5 bases and J lost 2; bases outside the gene matches: 6. In DNA form, the CDR3 reads TGTGCCAGCAGTGTGTGGGACAGACCCTACGAGCAGTACTTC. It encodes CASSVWDRPYEQYF.

This clonotype occurred many times. The chain links TRBV7-6 to TRBJ2-7, with TRBD2 identical over 9 bases. V lost 1 base to trimming and J lost 2 bases; unmatched junction nucleotides: 9. Germline CDR1 and CDR2: SGHVS and FNYEAQ. CDR3 length equals 17 residues. CDR3 in amino acids: CASSLGELGLAPYEQYF. Here the CDR3 DNA reads TGTGCCAGCAGCTTAGGGGAATTGGGACTAGCTCCCTACGAGCAGTACTTC.

There are a few counts of this clonotype. V usage is TRBV4-1 and J usage is TRBJ1-1; tentative D call: TRBD1 (5 bases). The CDR3 is 15 residues long. Germline V lookup: CDR1 MGHRA, CDR2 YSYEKL. Trimming took off 0 bases at V and 1 base at J, with 9 bases between the two ends. The CDR3 DNA sequence: TGCGCCAGCAGCCAAGAGGCGGGGGGGAACACTGAAGCTTTCTTT. It yields the protein CASSQEAGGNTEAFF.

This clonotype was recorded a few times. The chain combines TRBV7-2 with TRBJ2-2; 13 bases line up with TRBD2. The junction had 4 bases not matched to a gene; V was cut back by 3 bases and J by 0 bases. Germline V gives CDR1 SGHTA, CDR2 FQGNSA. CDR3 length equals 18 residues. The CDR3 nucleotides read TGTGCCAGCAGCTTTTTACTAGCGGGAGGGACGAACACCGGGGAGCTGTTTTTT. This sequence encodes CASSFLLAGGTNTGELFF.

The table lists this clonotype with many counts. The CDR3 nucleotides read TGTGCCAGCAGCTTCGGACAGAGTGGGGACATTCAGTACTTC. Its protein is CASSFGQSGDIQYF. V is TRBV7-2 and J is TRBJ2-4, with D tentatively TRBD1 (6 bases). The V gene lost 3 bases and the J gene lost 8 bases, with 14 bases spanning the gap. The CDR3 has 14 residues. The germline V gene encodes CDR1 SGHTA and CDR2 FQGNSA.

This clonotype has only a few counts. The chain links TRBV27 to TRBJ2-1; 14 bases map to TRBD2. Germline V gene data show CDR1 as MNHEY and CDR2 as SMNVEV (reference sequence). Trimming took 5 bases from V and 7 from J; bases not matched to a gene: 16. The length of the CDR3 is 19 residues. The CDR3 DNA is TGTGCCAGCAGTCCCAGGATCGGGGGGGGGACTAGCGGGAGAAATGAGCAGTTCTTC. Amino acid sequence: CASSPRIGGGTSGRNEQFF.

This clonotype was counted only a few times. V gene TRBV7-2 combines with J gene TRBJ1-3; no reliable D call. The CDR3 loop spans 12 amino acids. V lost 6 bases, J lost 2 bases, and 5 bases lay in between. Germline assignment: CDR1 SGHTA and CDR2 FQGNSA. The CDR3 nucleotides are TGTGCCAGCAGGACCACTGGAAACACCATATATTTT. This encodes CASRTTGNTIYF. Based on the CDR3 plus reference TRBV7-2 and TRBJ1-3, the full variable domain is GAGVSQSPSNKVTEKGKDVELRCDPISGHTALYWYRQSLGQGLEFLIYFQGNSAPDKSGLPSDRFSAERTGGSVSTLTIQRTQQEDSAVYLCASRTTGNTIYFGEGSWLTVV.

This chain uses TRBV7-6 with TRBJ1-2; perhaps TRBD1 as D (5 bases). V shed 1 base and J shed 6 bases, with 18 bases lying between them. This CDR3 comprises 16 residues. From germline, CDR1 is SGHVS and CDR2 FNYEAQ. As DNA, the CDR3 is TGTGCCAGCAGCTTAGTTCGCACAGGCATTCCAGATGGCTACACCTTC. Its protein product is CASSLVRTGIPDGYTF.

V and J are TRBV19 and TRBJ2-3; D assignment may be TRBD1 or TRBD2 (6 bases each). The CDR3 is 16 amino acids. Per the germline V gene, CDR1 is LNHDA and CDR2 is SQIVND (reference sequence). V lost 0 bases, J lost 6 bases, and 16 bases lay in between. In DNA form, the CDR3 reads TGTGCCAGTAGTATAGATGGCCGGGGGCCGCCCGATACGCAGTATTTT. Its translation: CASSIDGRGPPDTQYF.